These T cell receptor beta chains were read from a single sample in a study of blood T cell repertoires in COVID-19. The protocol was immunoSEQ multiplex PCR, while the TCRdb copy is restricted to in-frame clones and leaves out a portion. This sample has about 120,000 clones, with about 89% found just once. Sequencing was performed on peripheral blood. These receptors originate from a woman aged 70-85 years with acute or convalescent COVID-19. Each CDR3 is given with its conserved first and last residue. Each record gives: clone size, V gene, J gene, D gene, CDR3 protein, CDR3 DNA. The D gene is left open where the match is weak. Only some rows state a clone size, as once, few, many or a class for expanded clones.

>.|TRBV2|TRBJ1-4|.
CASRFRGATNEKLFF
TGTGCCAGCAGATTCAGGGGTGCAACTAATGAAAAACTGTTTTTT
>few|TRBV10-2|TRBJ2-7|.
CASSESGWGHRFF
TGCGCCAGCAGTGAGTCCGGGTGGGGACATAGGTTCTTC
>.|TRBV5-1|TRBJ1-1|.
CASSAGLEGTEAFF
TGCGCCAGCAGCGCAGGGCTGGAGGGCACTGAAGCTTTCTTT
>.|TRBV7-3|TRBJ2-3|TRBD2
CASSSGAGGSVADTQYF
TGTGCCAGCAGTTCAGGAGCGGGGGGGAGCGTCGCAGATACGCAGTATTTT
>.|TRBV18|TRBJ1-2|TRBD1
CASSSITGTGYGYTF
TGTGCCAGCTCATCGATCACCGGGACAGGCTATGGCTACACCTTC
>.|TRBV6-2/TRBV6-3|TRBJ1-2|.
CASSSTKNQGYGYTF
TGTGCCAGCAGTTCGACCAAAAATCAGGGGTATGGCTACACCTTC
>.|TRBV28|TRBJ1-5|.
CASSLHGGRFQPQHF
TGTGCCAGCAGTTTACACGGAGGACGGTTTCAGCCCCAGCATTTT
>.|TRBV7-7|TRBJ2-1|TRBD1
CASSSGQGVYNEQFF
TGTGCCAGCAGCTCTGGACAGGGCGTCTACAATGAGCAGTTCTTC
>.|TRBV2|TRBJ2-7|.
CASSPGYEQYF
TGTGCCAGCAGCCCAGGTTACGAGCAGTACTTC
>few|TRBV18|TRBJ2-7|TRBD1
CASSPNDRAYEQYF
TGTGCCAGCTCACCAAACGACAGGGCATACGAGCAGTACTTC
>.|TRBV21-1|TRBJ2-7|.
CASSILLSGGAYEQYF
TGTGCCAGCAGCATACTACTCAGCGGGGGAGCCTACGAGCAGTACTTC
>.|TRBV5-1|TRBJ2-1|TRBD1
CASSAGQGINEQFF
TGCGCCAGCAGCGCCGGACAGGGTATCAATGAGCAGTTCTTC
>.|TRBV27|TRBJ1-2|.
CASSKGRWDPTSGYRYTF
TGTGCCAGCAGTAAGGGGAGGTGGGACCCGACCTCCGGGTATCGCTACACCTTC
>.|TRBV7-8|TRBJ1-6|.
CASSLAETYNSPLHF
TGTGCCAGCAGCTTAGCTGAGACTTATAATTCACCCCTCCACTTT
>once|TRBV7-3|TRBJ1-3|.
CASSLTGPPGNTIYF
TGTGCCAGCAGCTTAACGGGGCCGCCTGGAAACACCATATATTTT
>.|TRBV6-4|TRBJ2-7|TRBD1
CASRTPGTGTYEQYF
TGTGCCAGCAGAACCCCCGGGACAGGGACCTACGAGCAGTACTTC
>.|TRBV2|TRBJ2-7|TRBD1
CASRHRGLGEQYF
TGTGCCAGCAGACACAGGGGGCTCGGTGAGCAGTACTTC
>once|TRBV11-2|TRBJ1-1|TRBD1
CASSFREGQGPTEAFF
TGTGCCAGCAGCTTCCGTGAGGGACAGGGACCTACTGAAGCTTTCTTT
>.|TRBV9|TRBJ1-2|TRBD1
CASSLTPGQGEGYTF
TGTGCCAGCAGCCTCACCCCGGGACAGGGCGAAGGCTACACCTTC
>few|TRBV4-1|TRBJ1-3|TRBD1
CASRTYATGVGNTIYF
TGCGCCAGCAGGACGTATGCGACAGGGGTTGGAAACACCATATATTTT
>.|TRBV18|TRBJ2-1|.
CASSPTEYNEQFF
TGTGCCAGCTCACCAACGGAGTACAATGAGCAGTTCTTC
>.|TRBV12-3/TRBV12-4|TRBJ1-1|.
CASSLRRNSEAFF
TGTGCCAGCAGTTTACGGCGGAATTCTGAAGCTTTCTTT
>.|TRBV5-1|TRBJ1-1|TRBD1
CASRRDSERSTEAFF
TGCGCCAGCAGAAGGGACAGTGAAAGGAGCACTGAAGCTTTCTTT
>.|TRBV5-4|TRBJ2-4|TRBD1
CASSLQGVNIQYF
TGTGCCAGCAGCCTTCAGGGGGTCAACATTCAGTACTTC
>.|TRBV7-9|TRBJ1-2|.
CASSNAGVEGYTF
TGTGCCAGCAGCAATGCAGGGGTGGAAGGCTACACCTTC
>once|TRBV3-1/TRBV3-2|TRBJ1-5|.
CASSQGSGTFSNQPQHF
TGTGCCAGCAGCCAAGGGTCCGGGACATTTAGCAATCAGCCCCAGCATTTT
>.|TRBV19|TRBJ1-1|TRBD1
CASSTGQATNTEAFF
TGTGCCAGTAGTACCGGACAGGCTACTAACACTGAAGCTTTCTTT
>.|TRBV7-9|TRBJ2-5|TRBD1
CASSTAGTGLGETQYF
TGTGCCAGCAGCACGGCTGGGACAGGGCTAGGAGAGACCCAGTACTTC
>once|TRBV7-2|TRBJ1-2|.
CASSLDFARIDYGYTF
TGTGCCAGCAGCTTAGACTTCGCCAGGATTGACTATGGCTACACCTTC
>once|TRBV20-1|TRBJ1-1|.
CSALGLLEAFF
TGCAGTGCTCTGGGACTGCTTGAAGCTTTCTTT
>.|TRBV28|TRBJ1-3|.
CASSLSPHSGNTIYF
TGTGCCAGCAGTTTAAGCCCCCACTCTGGAAACACCATATATTTT
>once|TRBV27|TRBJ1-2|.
CASSLGQTYGYTF
TGTGCCAGCAGTTTAGGACAGACCTATGGCTACACCTTC
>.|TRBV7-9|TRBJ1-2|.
CASSLAGSPYGYTF
TGTGCCAGCAGCTTAGCCGGGAGTCCCTATGGCTACACCTTC
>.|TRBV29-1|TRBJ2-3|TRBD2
CSVDRPAGASSTDTQYF
TGCAGCGTTGATCGGCCAGCGGGGGCCTCAAGCACAGATACGCAGTATTTT
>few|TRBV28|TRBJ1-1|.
CASRSDRHTEAFF
TGTGCCAGCAGATCCGACAGACACACTGAAGCTTTCTTT